The rows below give T cell receptor beta chains drawn from one sample of a study of blood T cell repertoires in COVID-19. This table comes from immunoSEQ multiplex PCR, and its TCRdb copy is limited to in-frame clones, with some not included. The sample contains a few hundred thousand clones, around 80% of which appear only once. Input material: peripheral blood. All receptors derive from an older woman who had recovered from COVID-19. Both conserved end residues are part of each CDR3. A D gene is named only where the DNA matches it firmly. Not all rows give a size; the values are once, few, many and, for expanded clones, a class.

d_call	v_call	cdr3_length	clone_size	j_call	cdr3_nt	cdr3_aa
TRBD1	TRBV4-3	15	once	TRBJ1-3	TGCGCCAGCAGCCAGGGACAGGGCTTTGGAAACACCATATATTTT	CASSQGQGFGNTIYF
NA	TRBV19	14	few	TRBJ1-5	TGTGCCAGTAGTGTACAGGGTGGCAATCAGCCCCAGCATTTT	CASSVQGGNQPQHF
NA	TRBV29-1	11	NA	TRBJ1-2	TGCAGCGTTGAAGGGCAGGCGATCTACACCTTC	CSVEGQAIYTF
TRBD1	TRBV5-1	16	once	TRBJ1-2	TGCGCCAGCAGCGGGGGCAGGGGGCAGGCTAACTATGGCTACACCTTC	CASSGGRGQANYGYTF
NA	TRBV6-5	14	few	TRBJ1-4	TGTGCCAGCAGTCGGTCCCACGAAAATGAAAAACTGTTTTTT	CASSRSHENEKLFF
TRBD1	TRBV7-9	16	NA	TRBJ1-2	TGTGCCAGCACCCTACCCTCGACAGGGTTGACCTATGGCTACACCTTC	CASTLPSTGLTYGYTF
NA	TRBV6-1	13	NA	TRBJ2-1	TGTGCCAGCAGTGAAAGCTACCACAATGAGCAGTTCTTC	CASSESYHNEQFF
TRBD1	TRBV30	15	NA	TRBJ1-4	TGTGCCTGGAGTGCGGGACAGGGGAGGGATGAAAAACTGTTTTTT	CAWSAGQGRDEKLFF
TRBD1	TRBV10-1	21	NA	TRBJ1-2	TGCGCCAGCAGTGAGTGGGCCCGACAGGGACCCCTTTTCTCACCTTACTATGGCTACACCTTC	CASSEWARQGPLFSPYYGYTF
NA	TRBV27	11	NA	TRBJ1-2	TGTGCCAGCACCTCTCATAAAAGGGGGTTCTTC	CASTSHKRGFF
NA	TRBV9	14	NA	TRBJ1-2	TGTGCCAGCAGCGGGGGACACGGGAGGTATGGCTACACCTTC	CASSGGHGRYGYTF
NA	TRBV9	15	NA	TRBJ1-4	TGTGCCAGCAGCCTAAATCAGGGGCCTAATGAAAAACTGTTTTTT	CASSLNQGPNEKLFF
NA	TRBV27	13	NA	TRBJ2-1	TGTGCCAGCAGTTTCCGATTGAGAGATGAGCAGTTCTTC	CASSFRLRDEQFF
NA	TRBV12-3/TRBV12-4	12	NA	TRBJ2-7	TGTGCCAGCAGCTCCCCCTCTTACGAGCAGTACTTC	CASSSPSYEQYF
NA	TRBV6-1	13	NA	TRBJ2-5	TGTGCCAGCAGTCAAAGGACTGCGGAGACCCAGTACTTC	CASSQRTAETQYF
NA	TRBV6-6	16	once	TRBJ1-5	TGTGCCAGCAGTTACTCTCCAGGGTATAGCAATCAGCCCCAGCATTTT	CASSYSPGYSNQPQHF
NA	TRBV18	13	NA	TRBJ2-7	TGTGCCAGCTCTCTCTCTGAGAGTTCTACGCGTTACTTC	CASSLSESSTRYF
NA	TRBV7-9	13	NA	TRBJ1-1	TGTGCCAGCACCTTGACTTCGAACACTGAAGCTTTCTTT	CASTLTSNTEAFF
TRBD1	TRBV18	14	NA	TRBJ1-2	TGTGCCAGCTCACCTTGGGACAGACCTTATGGCTACACCTTC	CASSPWDRPYGYTF
NA	TRBV27	13	once	TRBJ2-7	TGTGCCAGCAGTTTATCGGCCAGCTACGAGCAGTACTTC	CASSLSASYEQYF
NA	TRBV19	14	NA	TRBJ2-7	TGTGCCAGTCAACGAGATCAGGGAACCTACGAGCAGTACTTC	CASQRDQGTYEQYF
NA	TRBV7-3	15	NA	TRBJ2-2	TGTGCCAGCAGCTCGCGGACAGCGAACACCGGGGAGCTGTTTTTT	CASSSRTANTGELFF
NA	TRBV5-1	14	NA	TRBJ1-2	TGCGCCAGCAGCTTGGGAGCCAGGGAAAATGGCTACACCTTC	CASSLGARENGYTF
NA	TRBV2	14	NA	TRBJ1-5	TGTGCCAGCAGTGCCTCGTACAGGGATCAGCCCCAGCATTTT	CASSASYRDQPQHF
NA	TRBV30	12	once	TRBJ1-2	TGTGCCTGGAGTGGAGGCAACTATGGCTACACCTTC	CAWSGGNYGYTF
TRBD2	TRBV4-2	14	NA	TRBJ2-6	TGTGCCAGCAGCCAAGCTCTCGGGGGGAACGTCCTGACTTTC	CASSQALGGNVLTF
NA	TRBV21-1	15	NA	TRBJ2-7	TGTGCCAGCAGCAAAGCAATAGGACAGCACTACGAGCAGTACTTC	CASSKAIGQHYEQYF
NA	TRBV11-1	13	NA	TRBJ1-5	TGTGCCAGCAGCTTAAGCAGGAACCAGCCCCAGCATTTT	CASSLSRNQPQHF
NA	TRBV6-5	12	NA	TRBJ2-1	TGTGCCAGCAGAGGACCAGGAGGTGAGCAGTTCTTC	CASRGPGGEQFF
NA	TRBV21-1	12	NA	TRBJ2-7	TGTGCCAGCAGCAAAGGACAGGCCGAGCAGTACTTC	CASSKGQAEQYF
TRBD2	TRBV20-1	15	many	TRBJ2-1	TGCAGTGCTAGTGTCCTAGCGGGGGGGCCGAATGAGCAGTTCTTC	CSASVLAGGPNEQFF
TRBD1	TRBV6-5	14	NA	TRBJ1-2	TGTGCCAGCAGCACCGGGACAGGGACCTATGGCTACACCTTC	CASSTGTGTYGYTF
NA	TRBV2	15	NA	TRBJ1-6	TGTGCCAGCAGTGACTCCGCAGGGGCTAATTCACCCCTCCACTTT	CASSDSAGANSPLHF
TRBD2	TRBV7-9	16	NA	TRBJ2-3	TGTGCCAGCAGCTTCTGGAGCGGGGGACCCACAGATACGCAGTATTTT	CASSFWSGGPTDTQYF
TRBD1	TRBV7-9	15	NA	TRBJ1-1	TGTGCCAGCAGCGCACCAGGGGGTCTGAACACTGAAGCTTTCTTT	CASSAPGGLNTEAFF
NA	TRBV10-3	13	few	TRBJ2-7	TGTGCCATCAGTGAGTCACAGGGTAGCGAGCAGTACTTC	CAISESQGSEQYF
NA	TRBV3-1/TRBV3-2	14	NA	TRBJ1-2	TGTGCCAGCAGCCTCAACAATATTCGCGGGGCCTACACCTTC	CASSLNNIRGAYTF
NA	TRBV7-2	14	NA	TRBJ1-1	TGTGCCAGCACTCCCCGATACGGGGGGGCTGAAGCTTTCTTT	CASTPRYGGAEAFF
TRBD1	TRBV6-5	15	NA	TRBJ1-3	TGTGCCAGCAGCTGGGACAGGGTAACTGGAAACACCATATATTTT	CASSWDRVTGNTIYF
NA	TRBV5-4	14	NA	TRBJ1-4	TGTGCCAGCAGCCCGGAGGCTGGGAATGAAAAACTGTTTTTT	CASSPEAGNEKLFF
NA	TRBV14	15	many	TRBJ1-2	TGTGCCAGCAGCCAAGAGAGCCTTTCTAACTATGGCTACACCTTC	CASSQESLSNYGYTF
TRBD1	TRBV7-9	15	NA	TRBJ1-2	TGTGCCAGCAGCTTAGAAGAACAGGGGGCGGGAGGCTACACCTTC	CASSLEEQGAGGYTF
NA	TRBV3-1/TRBV3-2	14	NA	TRBJ2-6	TGTGCCAGCAGCCAGGGGAGTGGGGCCAACGTCCTGACTTTC	CASSQGSGANVLTF
NA	TRBV12-3/TRBV12-4	13	NA	TRBJ2-5	TGTGCCAGCAGTTTCGACAGTCAAGAGACCCAGTACTTC	CASSFDSQETQYF
NA	TRBV9	14	NA	TRBJ1-1	TGTGCCAGCAGCGGCAGAGAGGGGAACACTGAAGCTTTCTTT	CASSGREGNTEAFF
NA	TRBV19	13	NA	TRBJ1-1	TGTGCCAGTAGTGGGCAGGGCCATTCTGAAGCTTTCTTT	CASSGQGHSEAFF
NA	TRBV5-6	14	NA	TRBJ1-5	TGTGCCAGCAGCTACGGGACACTCAATCAGCCCCAGCATTTT	CASSYGTLNQPQHF
NA	TRBV19	13	NA	TRBJ1-1	TGTGCCAGTACCGGGGACTTGGGAACTGAAGCTTTCTTT	CASTGDLGTEAFF
NA	TRBV6-5	13	NA	TRBJ1-2	TGTGCCAGCAGTTACTCGGGCCCCTATGGCTACACCTTC	CASSYSGPYGYTF
TRBD2	TRBV6-4	14	NA	TRBJ2-1	TGTGCCAGCAGTGAGGGTATTAGCGGGGGGCGTCGGTTCTTC	CASSEGISGGRRFF
TRBD2	TRBV5-1	16	once	TRBJ2-3	TGCGCCAGCAGCTTAACGCCTAGCGGGGGGCCAGATACGCAGTATTTT	CASSLTPSGGPDTQYF
TRBD2	TRBV18	16	NA	TRBJ2-3	TGTGCCAGCAATACCGGGACTAGCGGGTTTTCAGATACGCAGTATTTT	CASNTGTSGFSDTQYF
NA	TRBV14	13	NA	TRBJ1-5	TGTGCCAGCAGCGCCTTTGAGAACCAGCCCCAGCATTTT	CASSAFENQPQHF